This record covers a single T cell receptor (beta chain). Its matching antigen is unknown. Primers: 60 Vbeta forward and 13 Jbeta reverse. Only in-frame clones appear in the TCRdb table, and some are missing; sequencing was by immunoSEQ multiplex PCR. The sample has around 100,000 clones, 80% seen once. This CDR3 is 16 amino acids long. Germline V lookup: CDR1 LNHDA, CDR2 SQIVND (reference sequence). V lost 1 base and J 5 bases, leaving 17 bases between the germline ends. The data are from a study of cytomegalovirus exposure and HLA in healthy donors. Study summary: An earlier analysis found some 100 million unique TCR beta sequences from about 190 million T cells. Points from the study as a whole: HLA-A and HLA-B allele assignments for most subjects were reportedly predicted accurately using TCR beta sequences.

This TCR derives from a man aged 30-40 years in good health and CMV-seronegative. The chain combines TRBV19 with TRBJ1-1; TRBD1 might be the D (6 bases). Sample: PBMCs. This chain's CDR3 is CASSIVRGAGSTEAFF. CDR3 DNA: TGTGCCAGTAGTATAGTTCGGGGGGCGGGTAGTACTGAAGCTTTCTTT.